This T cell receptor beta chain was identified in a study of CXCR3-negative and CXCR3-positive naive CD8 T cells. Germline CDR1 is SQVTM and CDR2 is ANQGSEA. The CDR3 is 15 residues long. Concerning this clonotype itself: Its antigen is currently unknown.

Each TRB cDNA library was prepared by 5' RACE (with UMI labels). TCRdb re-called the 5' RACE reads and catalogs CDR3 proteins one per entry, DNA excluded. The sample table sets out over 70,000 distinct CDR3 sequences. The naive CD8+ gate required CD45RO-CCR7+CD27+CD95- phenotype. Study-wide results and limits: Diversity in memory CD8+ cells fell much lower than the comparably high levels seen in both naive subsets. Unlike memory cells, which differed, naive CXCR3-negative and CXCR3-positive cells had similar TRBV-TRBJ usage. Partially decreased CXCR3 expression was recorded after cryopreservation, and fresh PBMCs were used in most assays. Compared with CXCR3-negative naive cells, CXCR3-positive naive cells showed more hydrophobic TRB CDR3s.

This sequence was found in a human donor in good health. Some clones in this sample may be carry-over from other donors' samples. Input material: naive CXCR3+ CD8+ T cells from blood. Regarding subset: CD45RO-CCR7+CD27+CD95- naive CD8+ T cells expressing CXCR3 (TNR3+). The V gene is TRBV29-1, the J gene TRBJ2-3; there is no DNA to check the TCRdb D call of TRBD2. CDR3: CSVAGGAEFTDTQYF.